The present T cell receptor beta chain was sequenced within a study of radiotherapy plus CTLA-4 blockade in lung cancer. Study details: Objective responses were documented in around 20% of patients, with disease control in about 31%.

With ipilimumab providing CTLA-4 blockade, focal radiation was administered to patients who had chemo-refractory metastatic non-small-cell lung cancer. Germline assignment: CDR1 SQVTM and CDR2 ANQGSEA. V gave up 0 bases and J gave up 2 bases; unmatched junction bases: 3. This CDR3 region has 15 residues. In regard to this clone: Its antigen remains unknown.

Whole-study findings and limits: Blood saw expansion of tumor-derived TCR clones after radiotherapy plus ipilimumab. The authors reported that early blood T cell clone dynamics, with interferon-beta, best predicted response.

Sequencing was performed with immunoSEQ multiplex PCR; in TCRdb, only in-frame clones are kept and a portion is missing. Among about 54,000 clones listed, roughly three quarters were seen once. The starting material was peripheral blood, obtained from a patient treated with radiotherapy plus ipilimumab. This chain uses TRBV29-1 with TRBJ2-1; 8 positions agree with TRBD2. The source of this sequence is a human donor with non-small cell lung cancer who had a partial response to radiotherapy plus ipilimumab. This CDR3 reads CSVEEVAGTYNEQFF. The CDR3 DNA sequence: TGCAGCGTTGAAGAGGTAGCGGGAACCTACAATGAGCAGTTCTTC.